The clone carrying this T cell receptor beta chain was found once. The antigen remains undetermined. These data come from a study of shared clonotypes between healthy human individuals. Study-wide background: The study enrolled a couple of women and a few men aged 18 to 49. General study points: Specimens sampled were limited to blood, with tissue repertoires likely differing. Naive subsets generally had larger estimated richness than memory subsets. Non-shared clonotypes had lower generation probabilities than those shared by all four donors.

There are 14 residues in the CDR3. In germline, CDR1 is SQVTM, CDR2 ANQGSEA. The V and J ends lost 6 bases and 1 base, in that order; junction bases with no gene match: 4. The data were produced by immunoSEQ multiplex PCR, yet TCRdb's version contains in-frame clones alone and is incomplete. The data show about 100,000 clones, with almost 70% seen just once and approximately 55% held by the top ten. The sample was memory CD8+ T cells sorted from blood. Subset described: CD45RO+ cells pooled with CCR7-negative TemRA cells. The sequence came from a man aged 25-45 years in good health. The V gene is TRBV29-1, the J gene TRBJ2-2; 8 positions match TRBD1. As DNA, the CDR3 is TGCAGCGTGCAAGGACAGGGGAACACCGGGGAGCTGTTTTTT. Protein: CSVQGQGNTGELFF.